This T cell receptor beta chain was observed in a study of CD8 T cells in Susac syndrome. RNA in amounts of roughly 0.5 to 1 ug was reverse transcribed with random hexamers. One entry per CDR3 protein, called by TCRdb with MiXCR from the immunoSEQ multiplex PCR reads. The sample holds fewer than 150,000 distinct CDR3 sequences, roughly 94% seen once. With 4 bases removed from V and 9 bases from J, the gap between germline ends came to 11 bases. Germline V gene sequence: CDR1 SGDLS, CDR2 YYNGEE. CDR3 size: 12 residues. The chain recombines TRBV9 with TRBJ2-1, with D uncertain. The sequence derives from a human donor in good health. The sequenced sample consisted of CD8+ T cells from PBMCs. The CDR3: CASSSSTPEQFF. Written as DNA, the CDR3 is TGTGCCAGCAGCTCCTCTACGCCTGAGCAGTTCTTC.